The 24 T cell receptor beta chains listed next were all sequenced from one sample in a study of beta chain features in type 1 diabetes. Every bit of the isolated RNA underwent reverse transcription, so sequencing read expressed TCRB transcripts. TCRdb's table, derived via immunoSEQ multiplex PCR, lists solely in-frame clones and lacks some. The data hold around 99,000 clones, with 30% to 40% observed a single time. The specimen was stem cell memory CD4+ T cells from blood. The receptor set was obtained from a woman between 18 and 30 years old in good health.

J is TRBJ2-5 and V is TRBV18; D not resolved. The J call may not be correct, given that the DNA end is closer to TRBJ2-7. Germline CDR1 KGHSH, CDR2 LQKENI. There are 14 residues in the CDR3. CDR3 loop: CASSPRSEAHEQYF. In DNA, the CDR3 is TGTGCCAGCTCACCACGGTCAGAGGCACACGAGCAGTACTTC.

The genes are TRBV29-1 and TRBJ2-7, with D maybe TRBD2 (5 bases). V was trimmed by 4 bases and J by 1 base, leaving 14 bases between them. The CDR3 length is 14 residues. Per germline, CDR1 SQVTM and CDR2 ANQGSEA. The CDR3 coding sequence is TGCAGCGTTGGTCGGACTCATGGATCCTACGAGCAGTACTTC. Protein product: CSVGRTHGSYEQYF.

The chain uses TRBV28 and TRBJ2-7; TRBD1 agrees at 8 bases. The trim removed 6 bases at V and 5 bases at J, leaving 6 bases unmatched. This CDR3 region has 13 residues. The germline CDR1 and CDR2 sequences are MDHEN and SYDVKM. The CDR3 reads CASSLDRVHEQYF. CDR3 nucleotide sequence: TGTGCCAGCAGCCTGGACAGGGTCCACGAGCAGTACTTC.

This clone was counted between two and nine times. CDR3 protein: CASFEARGNQPQHF. CDR3 nucleotide sequence: TGTGCCAGCTTCGAAGCCCGGGGCAATCAGCCCCAGCATTTT. V gene TRBV6-6 combines with J gene TRBJ1-5, with unresolved D. Germline V CDR1 and CDR2: MNHNY, SVGAGI (reference sequence). V was trimmed by 8 bases and J by 2 bases, leaving 13 bases between them. The CDR3 runs 14 residues.

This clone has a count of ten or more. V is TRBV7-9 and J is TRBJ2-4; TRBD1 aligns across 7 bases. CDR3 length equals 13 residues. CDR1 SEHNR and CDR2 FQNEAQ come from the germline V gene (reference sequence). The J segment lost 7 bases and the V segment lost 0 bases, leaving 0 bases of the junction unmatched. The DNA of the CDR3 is TGTGCCAGCAGCTTAGCCAGGGGGAACATTCAGTACTTC. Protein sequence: CASSLARGNIQYF.

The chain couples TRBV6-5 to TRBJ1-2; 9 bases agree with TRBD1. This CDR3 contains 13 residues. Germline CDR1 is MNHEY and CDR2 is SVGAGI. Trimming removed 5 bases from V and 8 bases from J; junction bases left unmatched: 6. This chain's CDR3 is CASSLGQGVGYTF. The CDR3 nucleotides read TGTGCCAGCAGTCTGGGACAGGGTGTGGGCTACACCTTC.

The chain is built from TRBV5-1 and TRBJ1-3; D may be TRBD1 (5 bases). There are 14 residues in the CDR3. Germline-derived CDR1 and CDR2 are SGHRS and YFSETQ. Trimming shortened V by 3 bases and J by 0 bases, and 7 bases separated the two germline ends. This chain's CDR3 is CASSSGGSGNTIYF. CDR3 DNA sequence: TGCGCCAGCAGCTCCGGGGGCTCTGGAAACACCATATATTTT.

The CDR3 DNA reads as TGTGCCAGCAGTTTGCGGGACGGAGGGGAGACCCAGTACTTC. Its translation is CASSLRDGGETQYF. The chain is built from TRBV27 and TRBJ2-5, with a weak D call TRBD2 (6 bases). The CDR3 extends over 14 amino acids. Germline CDR1 reads MNHEY; CDR2 reads SMNVEV (reference sequence). Trimming stripped 3 bases from V and 5 bases from J, with 13 bases between.

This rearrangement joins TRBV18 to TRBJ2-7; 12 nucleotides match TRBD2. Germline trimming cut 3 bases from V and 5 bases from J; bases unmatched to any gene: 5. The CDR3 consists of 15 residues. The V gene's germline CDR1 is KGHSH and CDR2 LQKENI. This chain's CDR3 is CASSPLAGGGNEQYF. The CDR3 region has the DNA TGTGCCAGCTCACCGCTAGCGGGAGGGGGTAACGAGCAGTACTTC.

CDR3 in amino acids: CASSIAVGGGPSTDTQYF. CDR3 coding DNA: TGTGCCAGTAGTATAGCCGTAGGCGGAGGGCCTAGCACAGATACGCAGTATTTT. The rearrangement uses TRBV19 and TRBJ2-3; D possibly corresponds to TRBD2 (6 bases). Germline CDR1 LNHDA, CDR2 SQIVND (reference sequence). The CDR3 loop spans 18 amino acids. V lost 1 base to trimming and J lost 0 bases, with 17 bases between them.

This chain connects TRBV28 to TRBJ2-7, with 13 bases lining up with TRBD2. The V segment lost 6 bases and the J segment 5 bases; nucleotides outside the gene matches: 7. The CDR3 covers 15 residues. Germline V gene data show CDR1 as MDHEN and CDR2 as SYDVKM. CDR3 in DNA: TGTGCCAGCAGGGGGACTAGCGGGAATATCCACGAGCAGTACTTC. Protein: CASRGTSGNIHEQYF. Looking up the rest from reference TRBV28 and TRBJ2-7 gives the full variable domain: DVKVTQSSRYLVKRTGEKVFLECVQDMDHENMFWYRQDPGLGLRLIYFSYDVKMKEKGDIPEGYSVSREKKERFSLILESASTNQTSMYLCASRGTSGNIHEQYFGPGTRLTVT.

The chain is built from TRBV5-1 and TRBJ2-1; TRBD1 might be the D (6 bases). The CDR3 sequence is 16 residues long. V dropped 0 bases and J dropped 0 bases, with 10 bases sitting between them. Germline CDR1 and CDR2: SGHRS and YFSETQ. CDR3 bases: TGCGCCAGCAGCTTGGCAGGACAGAGCTCCTACAATGAGCAGTTCTTC. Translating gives CASSLAGQSSYNEQFF.

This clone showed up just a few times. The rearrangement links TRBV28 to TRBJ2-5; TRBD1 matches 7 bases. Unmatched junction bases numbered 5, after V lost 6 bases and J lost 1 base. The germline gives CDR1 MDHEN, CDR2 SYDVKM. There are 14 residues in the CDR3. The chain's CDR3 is CASSLGTAQETQYF. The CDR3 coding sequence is TGTGCCAGCAGCCTTGGGACAGCCCAAGAGACCCAGTACTTC.

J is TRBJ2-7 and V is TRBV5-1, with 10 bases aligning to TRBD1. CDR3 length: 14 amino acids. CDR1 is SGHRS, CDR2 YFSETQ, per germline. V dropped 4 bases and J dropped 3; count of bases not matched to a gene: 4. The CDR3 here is CASSPGQGFYEQYF. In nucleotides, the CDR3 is TGCGCCAGCAGCCCGGGACAGGGGTTCTACGAGCAGTACTTC.

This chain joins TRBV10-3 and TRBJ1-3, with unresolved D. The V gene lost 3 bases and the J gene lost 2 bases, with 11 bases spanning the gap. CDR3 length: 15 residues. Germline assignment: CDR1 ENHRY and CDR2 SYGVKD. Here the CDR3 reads CAISDRTVPGNTIYF. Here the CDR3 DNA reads TGTGCCATCAGTGACCGGACTGTCCCTGGAAACACCATATATTTT.

This CDR3 is CSVERNTEAFF. CDR3 nucleotide sequence: TGCAGCGTTGAGCGGAACACTGAAGCTTTCTTT. V gene TRBV29-1 combines with J gene TRBJ1-1; D call uncertain. Germline values: CDR1 SQVTM, CDR2 ANQGSEA. Trimming left V 3 bases short and J 1 base short, with 3 bases between. The length of the CDR3 is 11 residues.

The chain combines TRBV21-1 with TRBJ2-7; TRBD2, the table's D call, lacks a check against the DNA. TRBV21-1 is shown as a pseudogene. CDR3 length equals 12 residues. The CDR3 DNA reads TGTGCCAGCAGCGGGAGGGCCTACGAGCAGTACTTC. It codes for CASSGRAYEQYF.

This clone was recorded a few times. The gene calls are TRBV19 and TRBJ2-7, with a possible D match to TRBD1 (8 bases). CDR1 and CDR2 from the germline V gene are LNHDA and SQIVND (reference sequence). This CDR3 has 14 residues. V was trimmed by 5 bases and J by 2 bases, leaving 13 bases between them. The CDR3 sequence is CASSGQGGPYEQYF. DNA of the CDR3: TGTGCCAGTAGTGGACAGGGAGGGCCCTACGAGCAGTACTTC.

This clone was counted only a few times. CDR3 amino acids: CAILRQGTDTQYF. CDR3 coding DNA: TGTGCCATCCTAAGACAAGGAACAGATACGCAGTATTTT. The rearrangement joins TRBV10-3 to TRBJ2-3, with D unclear. This CDR3 spans 13 amino acids. CDR1 and CDR2 from the germline V gene are ENHRY and SYGVKD. V lost 8 bases, J lost 3 bases, and 12 bases lay in between.

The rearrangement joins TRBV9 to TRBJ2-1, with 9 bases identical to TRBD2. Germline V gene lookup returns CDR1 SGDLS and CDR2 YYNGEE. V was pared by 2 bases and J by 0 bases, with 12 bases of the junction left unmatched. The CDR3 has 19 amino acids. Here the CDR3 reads CASSVTSGPAFLSYNEQFF. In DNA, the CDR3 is TGTGCCAGCAGCGTTACTAGCGGGCCAGCCTTCCTCTCCTACAATGAGCAGTTCTTC.

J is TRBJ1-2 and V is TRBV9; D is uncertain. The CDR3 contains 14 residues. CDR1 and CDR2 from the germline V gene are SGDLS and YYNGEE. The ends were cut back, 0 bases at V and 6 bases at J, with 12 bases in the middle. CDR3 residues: CASSVVPGQDGYTF. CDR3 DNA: TGTGCCAGCAGCGTAGTTCCTGGCCAGGATGGCTACACCTTC.

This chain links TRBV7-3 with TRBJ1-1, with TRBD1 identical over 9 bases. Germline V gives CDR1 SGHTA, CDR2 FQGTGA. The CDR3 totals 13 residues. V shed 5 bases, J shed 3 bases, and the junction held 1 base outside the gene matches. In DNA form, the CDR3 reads TGTGCCAGCAGCCGACAGGGGGACACTGAAGCTTTCTTT. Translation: CASSRQGDTEAFF.

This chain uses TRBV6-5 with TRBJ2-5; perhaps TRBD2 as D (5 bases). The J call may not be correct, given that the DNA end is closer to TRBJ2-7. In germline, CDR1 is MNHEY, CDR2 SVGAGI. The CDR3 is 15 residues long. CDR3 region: CASSYSWTGDYEQYF. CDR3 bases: TGTGCCAGCAGTTACTCCTGGACTGGCGACTACGAGCAGTACTTC.

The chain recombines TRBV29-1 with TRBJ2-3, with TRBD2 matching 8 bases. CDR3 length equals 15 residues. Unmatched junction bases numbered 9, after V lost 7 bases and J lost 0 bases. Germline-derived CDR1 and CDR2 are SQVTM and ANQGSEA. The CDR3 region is CSASGIAGSTDTQYF. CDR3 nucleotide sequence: TGCAGCGCTTCCGGTATAGCGGGGAGCACAGATACGCAGTATTTT.